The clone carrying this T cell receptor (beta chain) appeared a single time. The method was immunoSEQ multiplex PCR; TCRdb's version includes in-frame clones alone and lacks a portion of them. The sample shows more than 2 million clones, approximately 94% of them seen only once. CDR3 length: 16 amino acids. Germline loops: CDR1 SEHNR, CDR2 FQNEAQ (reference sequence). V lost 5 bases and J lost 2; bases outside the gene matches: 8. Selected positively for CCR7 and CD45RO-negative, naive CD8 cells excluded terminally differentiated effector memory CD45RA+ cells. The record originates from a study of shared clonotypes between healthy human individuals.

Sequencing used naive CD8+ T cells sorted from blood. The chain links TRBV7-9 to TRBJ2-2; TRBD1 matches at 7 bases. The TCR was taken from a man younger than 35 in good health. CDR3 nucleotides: TGTGCCAGCAGCCAGGAGGACAGGCTCAACACCGGGGAGCTGTTTTTT. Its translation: CASSQEDRLNTGELFF.